This paragraph reports one TCR beta chain. The antigen is not known. Sequenced by immunoSEQ multiplex PCR; TCRdb stores in-frame clones only, minus some. The data contain about 22,000 clones, about 51% of them seen just once; the ten biggest clones take up 16%. This entry belongs to a study of radiation and T cells in renal cell carcinoma. Study-level points and caveats: Pretreatment tumor biopsies were lacking, so baseline clonotypes are unknown. Dominant CDR3 motifs were more common in irradiated tumors than controls. Top tumor clonotypes rose in blood 2 weeks post-radiation, then contracted.

As to treatment: 15 Gy SBRT to primary tumor, nephrectomy 4 weeks later. This renal cell carcinoma was of the clear cell type. The germline V gene has CDR1 MNHEY and CDR2 SMNVEV (reference sequence). With V trimmed by 5 bases and J by 6 bases, 10 bases remained unmatched. The CDR3 has 15 amino acids. The sequence came from a woman aged 45-60 years with renal cell carcinoma. Sequences were derived from tumor tissue, sampled from a patient whose treatment included radiotherapy and nephrectomy. This rearrangement joins TRBV27 to TRBJ2-5, with 9 bases that match TRBD1. CDR3 sequence: CASSQFTGTGQTQYF. DNA of the CDR3: TGTGCCAGCAGTCAATTCACCGGGACAGGGCAGACCCAGTACTTC.